The 7 T cell receptor beta chains presented below share a single source sample, sequenced in a study of cytomegalovirus exposure and HLA in healthy donors. PCR amplification relied on 60 Vbeta primers (plus 13 Jbeta primers). Assay: immunoSEQ multiplex PCR; the TCRdb copy retains only in-frame clones and omits some. The repertoire holds 100,000 to 150,000 clones, with approximately 84% as singletons. Sequencing used PBMCs. These receptor sequences come from a boy between 2 and 10 years old in good health and CMV-seronegative.

V usage is TRBV27 and J usage is TRBJ2-7, with 11 bases identical to TRBD2. V lost 6 bases and J lost 3; bases outside the gene matches: 7. The CDR3 has 15 amino acids. Germline V gene data show CDR1 as MNHEY and CDR2 as SMNVEV (reference sequence). This CDR3 reads CASSPGTSGLYEQYV. In DNA form, the CDR3 reads TGTGCCAGCAGCCCCGGGACTAGCGGACTCTACGAGCAGTACGTC.

This clone was counted once. The chain links TRBV6-1 to TRBJ1-2, with D maybe TRBD1 (5 bases). CDR1 and CDR2 from the germline V gene are MNHNS and SASEGT. The CDR3 contains 12 residues. Trimming removed 6 bases at V and 7 bases at J, with 12 bases between. The CDR3 sequence is CASSAGIGGYTF. The CDR3 nucleotides are TGTGCCAGCAGCGCAGGGATAGGTGGCTACACCTTC.

As to this clone: Given a far larger clone just one base away, this is likely a sequencing read error. The genes are TRBV13 and TRBJ1-1, with a possible D match to TRBD1 (5 bases). The V gene lost 8 bases and the J gene lost 1 base, with 17 bases spanning the gap. The germline V gene encodes CDR1 PRHDT and CDR2 FYEKMQ (reference sequence). CDR3 length: 15 amino acids. The DNA of the CDR3 is TGTGCCAGCCGGCCGGGGGAACGGGGGAACACTGAAGCTTTCTTT. Translating gives CASRPGERGNTEAFF.

This rearrangement joins TRBV6-5 to TRBJ1-6; D possibly corresponds to TRBD1 (6 bases). Germline V lookup: CDR1 MNHEY, CDR2 SVGAGI. V lost 5 bases to trimming and J lost 14 bases, with 22 bases between them. This CDR3 region has 15 residues. Here the CDR3 DNA reads TGTGCCAGCAGTGCCTTCGGGACACCCGTTTGGACCCTCCACTTT. Translated: CASSAFGTPVWTLHF.

V is TRBV2 and J is TRBJ2-1; 7 bases agree with TRBD2. Germline V gene data show CDR1 as SNHLY and CDR2 as FYNNEI. V shed 6 bases and J 6 bases; nucleotides not matched to a gene: 8. The CDR3 length is 14 residues. CDR3 sequence (DNA): TGTGCCAGCAGCCCTAGGACGGGAGGCAATGAGCAGTTCTTC. Encoded protein: CASSPRTGGNEQFF.

By proportion, this clone is medium-sized. The V and J genes are TRBV30 and TRBJ2-5; 13 bases map to TRBD2. Germline-derived CDR1 and CDR2 are GTSNPN and SVGIG (reference sequence). The CDR3 loop spans 17 amino acids. V shed 0 bases and J 3 bases; nucleotides not matched to a gene: 7. CDR3 nucleotides: TGTGCCTGGAGTGTGTCTGTCGGACTAGCGGGAGAAGAGACCCAGTACTTC. This codes for CAWSVSVGLAGEETQYF.

The rearrangement uses TRBV5-8 and TRBJ2-3, with D possibly TRBD2 on 5 matching bases. This CDR3 has 14 residues. Germline values: CDR1 SGHTS, CDR2 YDEGEE. Deletions cut 0 bases from V and 5 bases from J, with 10 bases between. CDR3 bases: TGTGCCAGCAGCTTGGCGGGGTTCCGAGATACGCAGTATTTT. Its protein is CASSLAGFRDTQYF.